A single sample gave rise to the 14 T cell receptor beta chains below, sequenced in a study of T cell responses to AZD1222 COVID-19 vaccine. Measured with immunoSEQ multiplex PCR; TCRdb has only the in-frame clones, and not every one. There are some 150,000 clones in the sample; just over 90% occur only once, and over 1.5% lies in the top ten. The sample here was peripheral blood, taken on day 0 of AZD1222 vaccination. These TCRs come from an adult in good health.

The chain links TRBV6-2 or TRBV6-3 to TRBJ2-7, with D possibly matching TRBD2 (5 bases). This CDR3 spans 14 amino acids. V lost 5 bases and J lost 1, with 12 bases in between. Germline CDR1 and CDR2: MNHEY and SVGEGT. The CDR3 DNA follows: TGTGCCAGCAGTACCGGACTGGCGTCCTACGAGCAGTACTTC. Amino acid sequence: CASSTGLASYEQYF.

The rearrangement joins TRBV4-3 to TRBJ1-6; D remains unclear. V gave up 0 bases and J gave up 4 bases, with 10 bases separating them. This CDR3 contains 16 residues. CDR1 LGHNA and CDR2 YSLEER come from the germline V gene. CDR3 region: CASSQDWTSYNSPLHF. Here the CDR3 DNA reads TGCGCCAGCAGCCAAGATTGGACGAGTTATAATTCACCCCTCCACTTT.

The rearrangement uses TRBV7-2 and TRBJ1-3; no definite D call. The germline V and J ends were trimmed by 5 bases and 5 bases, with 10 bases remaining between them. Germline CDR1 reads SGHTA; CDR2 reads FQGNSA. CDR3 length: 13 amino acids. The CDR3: CASSPQTRNTIYF. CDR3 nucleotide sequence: TGTGCCAGCAGCCCTCAGACCCGAAACACCATATATTTT.

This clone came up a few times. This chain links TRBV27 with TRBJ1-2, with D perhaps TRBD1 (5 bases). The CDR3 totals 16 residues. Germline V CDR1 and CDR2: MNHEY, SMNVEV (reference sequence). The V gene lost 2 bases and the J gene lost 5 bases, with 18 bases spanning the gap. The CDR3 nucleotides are TGTGCCAGCAGTTTAAATTCCGGGAGGGGCTGGTATGGCTACACCTTC. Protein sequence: CASSLNSGRGWYGYTF.

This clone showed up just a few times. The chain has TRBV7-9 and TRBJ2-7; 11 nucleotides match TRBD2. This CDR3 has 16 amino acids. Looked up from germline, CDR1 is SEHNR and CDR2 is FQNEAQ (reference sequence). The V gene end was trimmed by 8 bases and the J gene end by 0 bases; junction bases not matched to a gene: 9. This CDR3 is CASARPTSGASYEQYF. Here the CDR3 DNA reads TGTGCCAGCGCCCGCCCGACTAGCGGGGCCTCCTACGAGCAGTACTTC. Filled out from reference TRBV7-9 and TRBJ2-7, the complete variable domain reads DTGVSQNPRHKITKRGQNVTFRCDPISEHNRLYWYRQTLGQGPEFLTYFQNEAQLEKSRLLSDRFSAERPKGSFSTLEIQRTEQGDSAMYLCASARPTSGASYEQYFGPGTRLTVT.

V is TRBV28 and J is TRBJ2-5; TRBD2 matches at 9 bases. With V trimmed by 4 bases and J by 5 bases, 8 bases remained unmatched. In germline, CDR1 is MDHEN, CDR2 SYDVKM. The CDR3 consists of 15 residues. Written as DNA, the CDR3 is TGTGCCAGCAGTTCAGCGGGAGGTGGGCGGGAGACCCAGTACTTC. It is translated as CASSSAGGGRETQYF.

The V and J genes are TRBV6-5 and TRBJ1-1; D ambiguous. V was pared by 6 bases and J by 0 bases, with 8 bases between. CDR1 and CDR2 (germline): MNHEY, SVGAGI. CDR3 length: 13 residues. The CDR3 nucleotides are TGTGCCAGCAGACAAGACATGAACACTGAAGCTTTCTTT. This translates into CASRQDMNTEAFF.

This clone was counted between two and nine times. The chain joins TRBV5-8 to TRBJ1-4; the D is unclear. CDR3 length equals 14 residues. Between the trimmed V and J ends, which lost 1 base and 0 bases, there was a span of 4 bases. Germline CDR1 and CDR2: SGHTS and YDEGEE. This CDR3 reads CASSLYTTNEKLFF. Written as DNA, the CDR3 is TGTGCCAGCAGCTTGTATACAACTAATGAAAAACTGTTTTTT. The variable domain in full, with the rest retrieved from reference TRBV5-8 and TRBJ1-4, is EAGVTQSPTHLIKTRGQQATLRCSPISGHTSVYWYQQALGLGLQFLLWYDEGEERNRGNFPPRFSGRQFPNYSSELNVNALELEDSALYLCASSLYTTNEKLFFGSGTQLSVL.

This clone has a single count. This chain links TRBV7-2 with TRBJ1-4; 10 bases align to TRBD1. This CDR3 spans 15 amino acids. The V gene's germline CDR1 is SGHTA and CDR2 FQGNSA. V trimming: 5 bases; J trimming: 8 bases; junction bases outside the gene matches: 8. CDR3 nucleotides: TGTGCCAGCAGCCTAATGACAGGGGGCTGGGAAAAACTGTTTTTT. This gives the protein CASSLMTGGWEKLFF.

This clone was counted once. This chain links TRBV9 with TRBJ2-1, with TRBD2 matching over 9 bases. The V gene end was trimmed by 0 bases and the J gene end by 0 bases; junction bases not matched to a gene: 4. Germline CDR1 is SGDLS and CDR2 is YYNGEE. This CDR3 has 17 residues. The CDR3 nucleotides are TGTGCCAGCAGCGTAGAACTAGCGGGCTTCTCCTACAATGAGCAGTTCTTC. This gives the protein CASSVELAGFSYNEQFF.

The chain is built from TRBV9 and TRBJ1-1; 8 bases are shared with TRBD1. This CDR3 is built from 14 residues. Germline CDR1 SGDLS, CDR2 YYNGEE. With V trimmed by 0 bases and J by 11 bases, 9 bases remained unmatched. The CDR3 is CASSVDQGAGRAFF. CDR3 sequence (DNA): TGTGCCAGCAGCGTAGATCAGGGGGCGGGTCGGGCTTTCTTT. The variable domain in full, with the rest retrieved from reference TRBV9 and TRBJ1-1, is DSGVTQTPKHLITATGQRVTLRCSPRSGDLSVYWYQQSLDQGLQFLIQYYNGEERAKGNILERFSAQQFPDLHSELNLSSLELGDSALYFCASSVDQGAGRAFFGQGTRLTVV.

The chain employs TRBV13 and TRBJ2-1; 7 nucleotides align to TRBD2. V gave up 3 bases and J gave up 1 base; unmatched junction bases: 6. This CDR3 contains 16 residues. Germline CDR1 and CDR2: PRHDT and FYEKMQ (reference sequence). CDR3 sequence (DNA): TGTGCCAGCAGCTTCCTCGAGGGAGGGTCCTACAATGAGCAGTTCTTC. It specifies CASSFLEGGSYNEQFF.

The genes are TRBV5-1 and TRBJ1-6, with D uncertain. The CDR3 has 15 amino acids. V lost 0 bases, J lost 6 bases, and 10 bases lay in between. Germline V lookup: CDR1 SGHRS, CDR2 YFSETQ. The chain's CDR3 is CASSLAIDTNSPLHF. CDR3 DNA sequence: TGCGCCAGCAGCTTGGCTATAGATACTAATTCACCCCTCCACTTT.

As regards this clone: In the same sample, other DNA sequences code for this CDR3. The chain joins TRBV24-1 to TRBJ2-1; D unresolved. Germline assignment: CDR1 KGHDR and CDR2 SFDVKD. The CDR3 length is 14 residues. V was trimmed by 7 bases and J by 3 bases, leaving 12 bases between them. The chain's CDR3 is CATSDGPSYNEQFF. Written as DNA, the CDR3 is TGTGCCACCAGCGACGGACCAAGCTACAATGAGCAGTTCTTC.